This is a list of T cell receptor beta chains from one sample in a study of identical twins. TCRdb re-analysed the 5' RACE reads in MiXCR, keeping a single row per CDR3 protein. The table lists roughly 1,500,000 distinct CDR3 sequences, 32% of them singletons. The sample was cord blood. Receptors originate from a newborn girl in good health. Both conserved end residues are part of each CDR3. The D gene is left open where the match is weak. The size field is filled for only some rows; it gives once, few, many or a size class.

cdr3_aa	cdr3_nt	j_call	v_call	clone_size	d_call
CASSQVIAGGETQYF	TGCGCCAGCAGCCAAGTTATAGCGGGAGGTGAGACCCAGTACTTC	TRBJ2-5	TRBV4-1	.	TRBD2
CASSELRQYF	TGTGCCAGCAGTGAGCTGCGGCAGTACTTC	TRBJ2-5	TRBV2	.	.
CSVETSGGGDTQYF	TGCAGCGTTGAGACTAGCGGGGGTGGAGATACGCAGTATTTT	TRBJ2-3	TRBV29-1	.	TRBD2
CASSKLPAESSYNEQFF	TGTGCCAGCAGCAAACTCCCAGCGGAGAGCTCCTACAATGAGCAGTTCTTC	TRBJ2-1	TRBV21-1	few	.
CASLTGLAGINEQFF	TGTGCCAGCCTCACGGGACTAGCGGGGATCAATGAGCAGTTCTTC	TRBJ2-1	TRBV2	.	TRBD2
CSARHRGHPNQPQHF	TGCAGTGCTAGGCACAGGGGACACCCTAATCAGCCCCAGCATTTT	TRBJ1-5	TRBV20-1	few	TRBD1
CAISDPTSGGEQYF	TGTGCCATCAGTGACCCGACCTCAGGAGGGGAGCAGTACTTC	TRBJ2-5	TRBV10-3	few	.
CASSFGTAIPYEQYF	TGTGCCAGCAGTTTCGGGACCGCGATCCCCTACGAGCAGTACTTC	TRBJ2-7	TRBV12-3/TRBV12-4	few	.
CASRDGGYNSPLHF	TGTGCCAGCAGGGATGGGGGCTATAATTCACCCCTCCACTTT	TRBJ1-6	TRBV11-2	.	.
CASSPRQGEETQYF	TGTGCCAGCTCACCCAGACAGGGAGAAGAGACCCAGTACTTC	TRBJ2-5	TRBV18	.	TRBD1
CASSFGLVKNIQYF	TGTGCCAGCAGCTTCGGACTAGTCAAAAACATTCAGTACTTC	TRBJ2-4	TRBV7-9	few	TRBD2
CASSQEAGDKRQPQHF	TGTGCCAGCAGCCAAGAAGCTGGGGACAAAAGGCAGCCCCAGCATTTT	TRBJ1-5	TRBV4-2	few	.
CASSEARRTGDYNSPLHF	TGTGCCAGCAGTGAAGCTAGACGGACAGGGGATTATAATTCACCCCTCCACTTT	TRBJ1-6	TRBV6-1	few	TRBD1
CASSHPGLAGNEQYF	TGCGCCAGCAGCCATCCCGGACTAGCGGGAAATGAGCAGTACTTC	TRBJ2-5	TRBV4-1	.	TRBD2
CASSDTGRNEQFF	TGTGCCAGCAGCGATACAGGGCGGAATGAGCAGTTCTTC	TRBJ2-1	TRBV2	few	.
CASSSRLVRGTDTQYF	TGTGCCAGCAGCTCTAGACTAGTCCGAGGCACAGATACGCAGTATTTT	TRBJ2-3	TRBV11-2	.	.